The 12 T cell receptor beta chains listed next were all sequenced from one sample in a study of cytomegalovirus exposure and HLA in healthy donors. 13 Jbeta primers and 60 Vbeta primers were used for the PCR. Assay used: immunoSEQ multiplex PCR; TCRdb lists only in-frame clones, some missing. Here the sample spans fewer than 200,000 clones, about four fifths being singletons. Sequenced material: PBMCs. The receptors derive from a man in his forties or fifties in good health and CMV-seropositive.

This chain uses TRBV9 with TRBJ2-3; the match to TRBD2 covers 7 bases. This CDR3 is built from 15 residues. CDR1 and CDR2 (germline): SGDLS, YYNGEE. V shed 6 bases, J shed 0 bases, and the junction held 7 bases outside the gene matches. The CDR3 coding sequence is TGTGCCAGCACCGTGGGAGGGGCTAGCACAGATACGCAGTATTTT. Translation gives CASTVGGASTDTQYF. The complete variable domain, with remaining parts taken from reference TRBV9 and TRBJ2-3, reads DSGVTQTPKHLITATGQRVTLRCSPRSGDLSVYWYQQSLDQGLQFLIQYYNGEERAKGNILERFSAQQFPDLHSELNLSSLELGDSALYFCASTVGGASTDTQYFGPGTRLTVL.

This chain links TRBV9 with TRBJ2-5, with D possibly matching TRBD2 (7 bases). Per the germline V gene, CDR1 is SGDLS and CDR2 is YYNGEE. CDR3 length: 15 amino acids. Between the trimmed V and J ends, which lost 4 bases and 7 bases, there was a span of 20 bases. Here the CDR3 DNA reads TGTGCCAGCAGCCGGAGGGAAGGGGGGGAAGGGACCCAGTACTTC. This codes for CASSRREGGEGTQYF.

The chain recombines TRBV28 with TRBJ1-5; D remains ambiguous. V lost 6 bases and J lost 1, with 13 bases in between. Per germline, CDR1 MDHEN and CDR2 SYDVKM. The CDR3 consists of 15 residues. Here the CDR3 DNA reads TGTGCCAGCAGGGAGGACGAAAAGAGCAATCAGCCCCAGCATTTT. This translates into CASREDEKSNQPQHF.

V is TRBV11-2 and J is TRBJ1-2; TRBD1 is a possible D gene (6 bases). Per germline, CDR1 SGHAT and CDR2 FQNNGV. The CDR3 runs to 13 residues. V dropped 5 bases and J dropped 3 bases, with 10 bases sitting between them. The CDR3 nucleotides read TGTGCCAGCAGCCAGCAGGGGCACTATGGCTACACCTTC. Protein product: CASSQQGHYGYTF.

This rearrangement joins TRBV6-1 to TRBJ1-5, with 7 positions matching TRBD1. This CDR3 comprises 16 residues. Losses at the gene ends were 4 bases for V and 2 bases for J; bases not matched to a gene: 8. Looked up from germline, CDR1 is MNHNS and CDR2 is SASEGT. CDR3 region: CASSVTQGLGNQPQHF. The CDR3 nucleotides are TGTGCCAGCAGTGTAACACAGGGGTTAGGCAATCAGCCCCAGCATTTT.

The V gene is TRBV27, the J gene TRBJ1-1, with D possibly matching TRBD1 (5 bases). The CDR3 sequence is 16 residues long. The germline gives CDR1 MNHEY, CDR2 SMNVEV (reference sequence). V was clipped by 0 bases and J by 6 bases, with 17 bases between them. DNA for the CDR3: TGTGCCAGCAGTTTATCGCCGGGGGGGGTGGTGGCTGAAGCTTTCTTT. Its translation: CASSLSPGGVVAEAFF.

The J gene is TRBJ1-1, the V gene TRBV7-2; D is uncertain. The length of the CDR3 is 14 residues. V dropped 2 bases and J dropped 6 bases, with 13 bases sitting between them. CDR1 is SGHTA, CDR2 FQGNSA, per germline. The chain's CDR3 is CASSLTAARAEAFF. In DNA form, the CDR3 reads TGTGCCAGCAGCTTAACAGCGGCAAGGGCTGAAGCTTTCTTT. Supplemented by reference TRBV7-2 and TRBJ1-1, the full variable domain reads GAGVSQSPSNKVTEKGKDVELRCDPISGHTALYWYRQSLGQGLEFLIYFQGNSAPDKSGLPSDRFSAERTGGSVSTLTIQRTQQEDSAVYLCASSLTAARAEAFFGQGTRLTVV.

This clone showed up just a few times. The chain employs TRBV2 and TRBJ2-7, with 8 bases that match TRBD1. Germline-derived CDR1 and CDR2 are SNHLY and FYNNEI. The CDR3 runs 12 residues. V shed 5 bases, J shed 6 bases, and the junction held 3 bases outside the gene matches. Here the CDR3 reads CASSPQGVEQYF. The DNA for the CDR3 is TGTGCCAGCAGTCCACAGGGGGTCGAGCAGTACTTC.

This chain connects TRBV7-9 to TRBJ2-7; D remains unclear. Germline V gene data show CDR1 as SEHNR and CDR2 as FQNEAQ (reference sequence). V lost 5 bases, J lost 6 bases, and 8 bases lay in between. CDR3 length equals 11 residues. CDR3 bases: TGTGCCAGCAGCCAGACAAGCGAGCAGTACTTC. Protein: CASSQTSEQYF.

The V gene is TRBV19, the J gene TRBJ2-7; 9 bases are shared with TRBD2. The CDR3 spans 14 residues. CDR1 and CDR2 from the germline V gene are LNHDA and SQIVND (reference sequence). V lost 6 bases to trimming and J lost 2 bases; unmatched junction nucleotides: 5. CDR3 sequence: CASSGLAGPYEQYF. CDR3 sequence (DNA): TGTGCCAGTAGCGGGCTAGCGGGACCCTACGAGCAGTACTTC.

The V call is TRBV7-2, the J call TRBJ1-1; D is uncertain. Deletions cut 1 base from V and 3 bases from J, with 12 bases between. From germline, CDR1 is SGHTA and CDR2 FQGNSA. The CDR3 is made up of 15 amino acids. This CDR3 reads CASSLDQRGDTEAFF. The CDR3 bases are TGTGCCAGCAGCTTAGATCAGAGAGGCGACACTGAAGCTTTCTTT.

The chain joins TRBV2 to TRBJ2-3; 8 positions match TRBD1. Germline values: CDR1 SNHLY, CDR2 FYNNEI. The V and J ends lost 0 bases and 2 bases, in that order; junction bases with no gene match: 10. The CDR3 is 18 amino acids. This CDR3 reads CASSEALAGTGYTDTQYF. Here the CDR3 DNA reads TGTGCCAGCAGTGAAGCGTTAGCCGGGACAGGCTACACAGATACGCAGTATTTT.